This TCR beta chain was captured by sequencing in a study of shared clonotypes between healthy human individuals. This CDR3 is built from 14 residues. The V end was cut by 4 bases, the J end by 5 bases, with 11 bases between. Germline-derived CDR1 and CDR2 are MDHEN and SYDVKM. Naive CD8 cells, CD45RO-negative and positively selected for CCR7, excluded terminally differentiated effector memory CD45RA+ cells. The protocol was immunoSEQ multiplex PCR, while the TCRdb copy is restricted to in-frame clones and leaves out a portion. The sample records millions of clones, about 95% being singletons. V usage is TRBV28 and J usage is TRBJ1-4; D is uncertain. Sequenced sample: naive CD8+ T cells sorted from blood. This sequence originates from a man aged 18 to 35 in good health. CDR3 DNA: TGTGCCAGCAGTTCTTACAGTCCGAATGAAAAACTGTTTTTT. Its translation is CASSSYSPNEKLFF.